These T cell receptor beta chains were read from a single sample in a study of Tregs in tolerant kidney transplant recipients. Generated by immunoSEQ multiplex PCR, the TCRdb table keeps only in-frame clones and is missing some. The sample contains around 16,000 clones, 85% to 95% of which appear only once. Sequencing was carried out using CD8+ T cells from blood. The receptor source for this set is a human donor in good health. Both conserved end residues are trimmed from each CDR3. Each record gives: D gene, V gene, CDR3 protein. A D gene is named only where the DNA matches it firmly.

D gene: TRBD2; V gene: TRBV11-3; CDR3 protein: ASSIEAGGFYEQY
D gene: TRBD2; V gene: TRBV14; CDR3 protein: ASSQELAGGDEQF
D gene: NA; V gene: TRBV5-4; CDR3 protein: ASSLLGQLFQRQETQY
D gene: NA; V gene: TRBV14; CDR3 protein: ASSQAPIYEQY
D gene: NA; V gene: TRBV21-1; CDR3 protein: ASSKPPRDDSYNQPQH
D gene: NA; V gene: TRBV7-2; CDR3 protein: ASSLARALYGYT
D gene: NA; V gene: TRBV7-9; CDR3 protein: ASSSAQERTYEQY
D gene: NA; V gene: TRBV5-1; CDR3 protein: ASNLAPFYEQY
D gene: NA; V gene: TRBV21-1; CDR3 protein: ASSKMGTQY
D gene: TRBD2; V gene: TRBV11-2; CDR3 protein: ASSLVSGSADEQF
D gene: NA; V gene: TRBV6-5; CDR3 protein: ASRIGYEQY
D gene: NA; V gene: TRBV9; CDR3 protein: ASGPGAAGVTDTQY
D gene: TRBD2; V gene: TRBV11-2; CDR3 protein: ASSVAGGRPETQY
D gene: TRBD1; V gene: TRBV27; CDR3 protein: ASSPVTGQQPQH
D gene: NA; V gene: TRBV19; CDR3 protein: ASRYFDQPQH
D gene: NA; V gene: TRBV4-1; CDR3 protein: ASNPQRGENTEAF
D gene: NA; V gene: TRBV2; CDR3 protein: ARLGLSNEQF
D gene: NA; V gene: TRBV4-3; CDR3 protein: ASSQGRQGEPHYEQY
D gene: NA; V gene: TRBV6-4; CDR3 protein: ASSDSAGTPYDGYT
D gene: NA; V gene: TRBV15; CDR3 protein: ATSSHPSSEQY
D gene: NA; V gene: TRBV4-1; CDR3 protein: ASSPTGPGSYEQY
D gene: NA; V gene: TRBV6-5; CDR3 protein: ASSNSRGQPQH
D gene: NA; V gene: TRBV7-3; CDR3 protein: ASSLSHGEGQY
D gene: NA; V gene: TRBV4-3; CDR3 protein: ASSQEMGTLYGYT
D gene: NA; V gene: TRBV7-9; CDR3 protein: ASSPNSGNIQY
D gene: TRBD1; V gene: TRBV19; CDR3 protein: ASSIWGQPNEKLF
D gene: NA; V gene: TRBV29-1; CDR3 protein: SVEVGGRTGELF
D gene: TRBD2; V gene: TRBV4-3; CDR3 protein: ASSHDRAGGSYNEQF
D gene: NA; V gene: TRBV21-1; CDR3 protein: ASSRPGQRCYEQY
D gene: NA; V gene: TRBV7-9; CDR3 protein: ASSLSFTGPNTEAF
D gene: NA; V gene: TRBV6-1; CDR3 protein: ASSLRGGNTEAF
D gene: TRBD1; V gene: TRBV7-9; CDR3 protein: ASSIRDRSNEKLF
D gene: NA; V gene: TRBV27; CDR3 protein: ASSNDENTQY
D gene: NA; V gene: TRBV19; CDR3 protein: ASSIEGYEQY
D gene: NA; V gene: TRBV11-3; CDR3 protein: ASSFPGSPDTQY
D gene: NA; V gene: TRBV7-9; CDR3 protein: ASSFTRGEAF
D gene: TRBD1; V gene: TRBV5-4; CDR3 protein: ASSIRDRGMEEQY
D gene: NA; V gene: TRBV5-6; CDR3 protein: ASTLASALNQPQH
D gene: TRBD2; V gene: TRBV9; CDR3 protein: ASSVVPTSGVLSYNEQF
D gene: TRBD2; V gene: TRBV2; CDR3 protein: ASRILAGGPYQETQY
D gene: NA; V gene: TRBV19; CDR3 protein: ASSIGVATNEQY
D gene: TRBD2; V gene: TRBV18; CDR3 protein: ASSPILLGWRETYEQY